The 27 T cell receptor beta chains below all came from one sample that was sequenced in a study of blood T cell repertoires in COVID-19. TCRdb keeps only in-frame clones here, not all; method: immunoSEQ multiplex PCR. The sample shows 350,000 to 400,000 clones, over 75% of them seen only once. The specimen sequenced was PBMCs or T cells enriched from blood (not recorded which). The receptors stem from a middle-aged man in a cohort exposed to, infected with or recovered from COVID-19 (not recorded which).

The chain employs TRBV5-5 and TRBJ1-1; the D gene is possibly TRBD1 (5 bases). Trimming removed 0 bases from V and 8 bases from J, with 8 bases in between. This CDR3 is built from 12 residues. Germline-derived CDR1 and CDR2 are SGHKS and YYEKEE (reference sequence). Written as DNA, the CDR3 is TGTGCCAGCAGCTTGGGACAGAAAGAAGCTTTCTTT. Translating it yields CASSLGQKEAFF.

The chain recombines TRBV2 with TRBJ2-7, with 7 bases that match TRBD1. The CDR3 sequence is 12 residues long. The trim removed 8 bases at V and 1 base at J, leaving 2 bases unmatched. From germline, CDR1 is SNHLY and CDR2 FYNNEI. DNA for the CDR3: TGTGCCAGCGACAGGGCATCCTACGAGCAGTACTTC. It translates to CASDRASYEQYF.

The gene calls are TRBV18 and TRBJ2-7, with 8 bases matching TRBD1. Germline-derived CDR1 and CDR2 are KGHSH and LQKENI. The CDR3 consists of 11 residues. Unmatched junction bases numbered 3, after V lost 5 bases and J lost 9 bases. CDR3 region: CASSSTGVQYF. In DNA, the CDR3 is TGTGCCAGCTCATCGACAGGGGTGCAGTACTTC.

The CDR3 DNA reads as TGCGCCAGCAGCCAAGGGGTAACAGGGGGTTTTAACACCGGGGAGCTGTTTTTT. The encoded protein is CASSQGVTGGFNTGELFF. This rearrangement joins TRBV4-1 to TRBJ2-2; 8 positions agree with TRBD1. The germline gives CDR1 MGHRA, CDR2 YSYEKL. The CDR3 totals 18 residues. With 1 base clipped from V and 2 bases from J, the junction kept 9 bases outside the gene matches.

J is TRBJ2-5 and V is TRBV6-5; D possibly corresponds to TRBD1 (5 bases). The CDR3 has 14 amino acids. The V gene lost 4 bases and the J gene lost 6 bases, with 15 bases spanning the gap. Germline CDR1 is MNHEY and CDR2 is SVGAGI. CDR3 DNA sequence: TGTGCCAGCAGTTTGGGCAGGGATGTACAGACCCAGTACTTC. Residues: CASSLGRDVQTQYF.

The chain has TRBV3-1 (or the pseudogene TRBV3-2) and TRBJ2-3, with 7 bases matching TRBD2. V was clipped by 6 bases and J by 0 bases; unmatched bases: 6. CDR1 is LGHDT and CDR2 is YNNKEL in the germline V gene (reference sequence). CDR3 size: 15 residues. This CDR3 reads CASRPGGTSTDTQYF. The CDR3 DNA sequence: TGTGCCAGCAGACCCGGGGGGACTAGCACAGATACGCAGTATTTT.

CDR3 region: CASSPLAEAVGETQYF. CDR3 coding DNA: TGTGCCAGCTCTCCCCTAGCGGAGGCGGTCGGGGAGACCCAGTACTTC. The genes are TRBV18 and TRBJ2-5; TRBD2 matches at 7 bases. V shed 6 bases and J 5 bases; nucleotides not matched to a gene: 15. CDR1 and CDR2 from the germline V gene are KGHSH and LQKENI. The CDR3 runs 16 residues.

The gene calls are TRBV3-1 (or the pseudogene TRBV3-2) and TRBJ1-1; no firm D call. Per germline, CDR1 LGHDT and CDR2 YNNKEL (reference sequence). V shed 1 base and J shed 10 bases, with 13 bases lying between them. This CDR3 has 13 residues. In nucleotides, the CDR3 is TGTGCCAGCAGCCAAGGCGTATCTCCGGGAGCTTTCTTT. As protein: CASSQGVSPGAFF.

This clone was detected only once. Here the CDR3 DNA reads TGTGCCATCAGAAAGCGGAGCACAGATACGCAGTATTTT. Translating it yields CAIRKRSTDTQYF. The chain recombines TRBV10-3 with TRBJ2-3; D possibly corresponds to TRBD2 (5 bases). Germline CDR1 reads ENHRY; CDR2 reads SYGVKD. Deletions cut 6 bases from V and 0 bases from J, with 7 bases between. The CDR3 sequence is 13 residues long.

The CDR3 spells CASSFRGSPLHF. CDR3 DNA sequence: TGTGCCAGCTCTTTTAGGGGTTCACCCCTCCACTTT. The rearrangement joins TRBV7-9 to TRBJ1-6, with D tentatively TRBD1 (5 bases). V lost 8 bases and J 9 bases, leaving 11 bases between the germline ends. The CDR3 is 12 residues long. CDR1 and CDR2 (germline): SEHNR, FQNEAQ (reference sequence). The whole variable domain, remainder taken from reference TRBV7-9 and TRBJ1-6, is DTGVSQNPRHKITKRGQNVTFRCDPISEHNRLYWYRQTLGQGPEFLTYFQNEAQLEKSRLLSDRFSAERPKGSFSTLEIQRTEQGDSAMYLCASSFRGSPLHFGNGTRLTVT.

The chain carries TRBV2 and TRBJ1-5; D possibly corresponds to TRBD1 (6 bases). Trimming removed 4 bases at V and 3 bases at J, with 13 bases between. The germline V gene has CDR1 SNHLY and CDR2 FYNNEI. This CDR3 is built from 15 residues. CDR3 amino acids: CASSAGQTSNQPQHF. In nucleotides, the CDR3 is TGTGCCAGCAGTGCGGGACAAACGTCCAATCAGCCCCAGCATTTT.

This rearrangement joins TRBV7-9 to TRBJ2-2, with 7 bases identical to TRBD1. The V and J ends lost 5 bases and 4 bases, in that order; junction bases with no gene match: 10. Germline V gene data show CDR1 as SEHNR and CDR2 as FQNEAQ (reference sequence). The CDR3 sequence is 16 residues long. The CDR3 DNA reads TGTGCCAGCAGCAATACCGGGACAGCAACCACCGGGGAGCTGTTTTTT. It codes for CASSNTGTATTGELFF.

The genes are TRBV19 and TRBJ1-5; tentative D call: TRBD1 (6 bases). The V end was cut by 0 bases, the J end by 5 bases, with 20 bases between. Germline V lookup: CDR1 LNHDA, CDR2 SQIVND (reference sequence). The length of the CDR3 is 18 residues. The CDR3 DNA sequence: TGTGCCAGTAGTATAGATCAAACAGGCCGGGACACGCATCAGCCCCAGCATTTT. Its translation: CASSIDQTGRDTHQPQHF. The full variable domain, completed using reference TRBV19 and TRBJ1-5, is DGGITQSPKYLFRKEGQNVTLSCEQNLNHDAMYWYRQDPGQGLRLIYYSQIVNDFQKGDIAEGYSVSREKKESFPLTVTSAQKNPTAFYLCASSIDQTGRDTHQPQHFGDGTRLSIL.

The rearrangement uses TRBV2 and TRBJ2-7, with TRBD2 as a possible D gene (6 bases). With 9 bases removed from V and 0 bases from J, the gap between germline ends came to 12 bases. The CDR3 spans 13 residues. The germline V gene encodes CDR1 SNHLY and CDR2 FYNNEI. The CDR3 region has the DNA TGTGCCAGTCACCCGGGACTCTCCTACGAGCAGTACTTC. It codes for CASHPGLSYEQYF.

The gene calls are TRBV2 and TRBJ1-5; 8 positions match TRBD1. The CDR3 is made up of 14 amino acids. The J segment lost 2 bases and the V segment lost 6 bases, leaving 3 bases of the junction unmatched. Germline loops: CDR1 SNHLY, CDR2 FYNNEI. The CDR3: CASRAGGGNQPQHF. Written as DNA, the CDR3 is TGTGCCAGCAGGGCAGGGGGCGGCAATCAGCCCCAGCATTTT.

The gene calls are TRBV2 and TRBJ2-7; the D gene is possibly TRBD2 (5 bases). The CDR3 extends over 14 amino acids. Germline values: CDR1 SNHLY, CDR2 FYNNEI. V was trimmed by 5 bases and J by 5 bases, leaving 16 bases between them. The CDR3 spells CASSLARVGDEQYF. DNA of the CDR3: TGTGCCAGCAGTCTGGCGAGGGTGGGAGACGAGCAGTACTTC.

V usage is TRBV5-1 and J usage is TRBJ2-7, with 10 bases lining up with TRBD2. The V gene's germline CDR1 is SGHRS and CDR2 YFSETQ. V gave up 3 bases and J gave up 4 bases; unmatched junction bases: 4. This CDR3 has 14 residues. CDR3 sequence: CASSWSSGSYEQYF. The CDR3 DNA follows: TGCGCCAGCAGCTGGTCTAGCGGGAGTTACGAGCAGTACTTC.

The rearrangement uses TRBV27 and TRBJ2-5, with TRBD2 matching over 9 bases. Germline V gene lookup returns CDR1 MNHEY and CDR2 SMNVEV (reference sequence). The CDR3 runs 15 residues. J was trimmed by 4 bases and V by 2 bases; bases with no gene match: 5. The CDR3 region has the DNA TGTGCCAGCAGTTTAGGGACTAGCCGAGTAGAGACCCAGTACTTC. Translating it yields CASSLGTSRVETQYF.

The gene calls are TRBV6-5 and TRBJ2-1, with 12 bases fitting TRBD2. V gave up 4 bases and J gave up 5 bases; unmatched junction bases: 3. Germline CDR1 and CDR2: MNHEY and SVGAGI. The length of the CDR3 is 15 residues. The CDR3 reads CASSSTSGSNNEQFF. The DNA of the CDR3 is TGTGCCAGCAGTTCGACTAGCGGGAGTAACAATGAGCAGTTCTTC.

This chain uses TRBV5-5 with TRBJ2-7; weak D call: TRBD1 (6 bases). Germline V lookup: CDR1 SGHKS, CDR2 YYEKEE (reference sequence). This CDR3 has 12 residues. V was clipped by 3 bases and J by 3 bases, with 7 bases between them. CDR3 loop: CASSSDSYEQYF. The CDR3 DNA sequence: TGTGCCAGCAGCTCGGACAGCTACGAGCAGTACTTC.

This chain uses TRBV28 with TRBJ1-6, with D maybe TRBD1 (6 bases). Germline values: CDR1 MDHEN, CDR2 SYDVKM. The CDR3 is 15 amino acids. With 2 bases removed from V and 3 bases from J, the gap between germline ends came to 8 bases. For the CDR3, the DNA is TGTGCCAGCAGTTTAGTAGGGGGCTATAATTCACCCCTCCACTTT. Translation gives CASSLVGGYNSPLHF.

This clone was recorded a few times. CDR3 bases: TGTGCCAGCACCAACACTCCCGGCGGGGCGCCTAATGAAAAACTGTTTTTT. It codes for CASTNTPGGAPNEKLFF. The rearrangement uses TRBV7-9 and TRBJ1-4, with a weak D call TRBD1 (5 bases). The germline gives CDR1 SEHNR, CDR2 FQNEAQ (reference sequence). The CDR3 is 17 residues long. Deletions cut 7 bases from V and 3 bases from J, with 21 bases between.

V is TRBV27 and J is TRBJ1-6, with TRBD1 as a possible D gene (5 bases). The V gene's germline CDR1 is MNHEY and CDR2 SMNVEV (reference sequence). This CDR3 region has 15 residues. The V gene lost 2 bases and the J gene lost 4 bases, with 9 bases spanning the gap. CDR3 in amino acids: CASSLQGNYNSPLHF. The CDR3 coding sequence is TGTGCCAGCAGTTTACAGGGAAATTATAATTCACCCCTCCACTTT.

The chain uses TRBV7-8 and TRBJ2-3, with 9 bases matching TRBD2. The CDR3 is made up of 20 amino acids. V trimming: 5 bases; J trimming: 2 bases; junction bases outside the gene matches: 20. CDR1 and CDR2 from the germline V gene are SGHVS and FQNEAQ. The CDR3 reads CASSPTLVAGDPRPTDTQYF. CDR3 bases: TGTGCCAGCAGCCCGACGTTGGTAGCGGGAGACCCCAGACCCACAGATACGCAGTATTTT.

In this sample, this clone turned up once. The genes are TRBV5-1 and TRBJ1-2, with TRBD1 as a possible D gene (5 bases). Germline-derived CDR1 and CDR2 are SGHRS and YFSETQ. Trimming left V 4 bases short and J 8 bases short, with 15 bases between. The length of the CDR3 is 13 residues. The CDR3 sequence is CASSHLGGNGYTF. The CDR3, as DNA: TGCGCCAGCAGCCACCTGGGGGGAAACGGCTACACCTTC.

The rearrangement joins TRBV18 to TRBJ1-1; no definite D call. The CDR3 covers 14 residues. Germline V CDR1 and CDR2: KGHSH, LQKENI. The V and J ends lost 3 bases and 2 bases respectively, with 10 bases between them. In DNA form, the CDR3 reads TGTGCCAGCTCACCCAAAGACACCAACACTGAAGCTTTCTTT. Amino acid sequence: CASSPKDTNTEAFF.

The rearrangement joins TRBV5-4 to TRBJ2-3; 9 bases agree with TRBD2. J lost 2 bases, V lost 2 bases, and 3 bases had no gene match. Germline CDR1 SGHNT, CDR2 YYREEE (reference sequence). CDR3 size: 15 residues. Here the CDR3 DNA reads TGTGCCAGCAGCTTTGGCGGGAGGGTCACAGATACGCAGTATTTT. Protein product: CASSFGGRVTDTQYF.